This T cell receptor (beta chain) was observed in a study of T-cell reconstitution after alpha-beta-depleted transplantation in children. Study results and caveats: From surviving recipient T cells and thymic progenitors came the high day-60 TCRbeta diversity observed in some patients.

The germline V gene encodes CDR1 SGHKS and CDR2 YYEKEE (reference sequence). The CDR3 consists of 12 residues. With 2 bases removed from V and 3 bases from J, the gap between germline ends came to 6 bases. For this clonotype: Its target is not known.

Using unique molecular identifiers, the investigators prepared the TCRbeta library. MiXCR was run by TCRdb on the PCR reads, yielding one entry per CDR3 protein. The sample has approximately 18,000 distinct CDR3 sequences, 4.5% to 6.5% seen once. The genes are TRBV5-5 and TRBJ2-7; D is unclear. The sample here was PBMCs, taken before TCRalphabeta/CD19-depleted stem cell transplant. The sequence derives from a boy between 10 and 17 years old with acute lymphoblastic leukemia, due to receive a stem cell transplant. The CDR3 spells CASSFGLYEQYF. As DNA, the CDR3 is TGTGCCAGCAGCTTTGGGCTCTACGAGCAGTACTTC. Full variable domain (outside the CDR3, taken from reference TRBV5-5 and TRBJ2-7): DAGVTQSPTHLIKTRGQQVTLRCSPISGHKSVSWYQQVLGQGPQFIFQYYEKEERGRGNFPDRFSARQFPNYSSELNVNALLLGDSALYLCASSFGLYEQYFGPGTRLTVT.